The 15 T cell receptor beta chains listed next were all sequenced from one sample in a study of CD8 T cells in Susac syndrome. Reverse transcription used about 0.45 to 1 ug RNA and random hexamers. MiXCR was run by TCRdb on the immunoSEQ multiplex PCR reads, yielding one entry per CDR3 protein. The sample has fewer than 350,000 distinct CDR3 sequences; about 82% are singletons. What was sequenced was CD8+ T cells from PBMCs. These TCRs come from a human donor with multiple sclerosis.

The chain joins TRBV19 to TRBJ1-6; D unclear. Germline values: CDR1 LNHDA, CDR2 SQIVND (reference sequence). This CDR3 is built from 14 residues. V gave up 6 bases and J gave up 5 bases, with 11 bases separating them. The CDR3 DNA reads as TGTGCCAGTAGCTTCGGGCAGCATAATTCACCCCTCCACTTT. Protein product: CASSFGQHNSPLHF.

The sample holds one count of this clonotype. The chain uses TRBV18 and TRBJ2-3, with D perhaps being TRBD1 or TRBD2 (7 bases each). Germline V CDR1 and CDR2: KGHSH, LQKENI. Trimming cost V 10 bases and J 1 base, with 18 bases left between them. The CDR3 runs 15 residues. The CDR3 region is CATSRGGEGTDTQYF. CDR3 sequence (DNA): TGTGCCACCTCCAGGGGGGGCGAAGGCACAGATACGCAGTATTTT.

The V and J genes are TRBV12-3 or TRBV12-4 and TRBJ2-1; no reliable D call. The ends were cut back, 8 bases at V and 15 bases at J, with 26 bases in the middle. The CDR3 spans 14 residues. Here the CDR3 reads CASQYDGVSPWRFF. Here the CDR3 DNA reads TGTGCCAGCCAATATGACGGTGTGAGCCCCTGGCGGTTCTTC.

The chain combines TRBV14 with TRBJ1-2, with 7 bases fitting TRBD1. CDR1 and CDR2 from the germline V gene are SGHDN and FVKESK. Losses at the gene ends were 4 bases for V and 8 bases for J; bases not matched to a gene: 13. This CDR3 spans 15 amino acids. The CDR3 nucleotides read TGTGCCAGCAGCCCCGTATCCACAGGGGTAGAAGGCTACACCTTC. Translation: CASSPVSTGVEGYTF.

The table lists this clonotype with a few counts. This chain uses TRBV5-4 with TRBJ1-2; D gene uncertain. Trimming left V 3 bases short and J 8 bases short, with 11 bases between. This CDR3 spans 12 amino acids. Germline V gene data show CDR1 as SGHNT and CDR2 as YYREEE (reference sequence). The CDR3 here is CASSWSAGGYTF. CDR3 nucleotide sequence: TGTGCCAGCAGCTGGTCGGCGGGCGGCTACACCTTC. Complete variable domain (other parts from reference TRBV5-4 and TRBJ1-2): ETGVTQSPTHLIKTRGQQVTLRCSSQSGHNTVSWYQQALGQGPQFIFQYYREEENGRGNFPPRFSGLQFPNYSSELNVNALELDDSALYLCASSWSAGGYTFGSGTRLTVV.

The chain joins TRBV14 to TRBJ2-7; D may correspond to TRBD1 or TRBD2 (5 bases each). Germline lookup yields CDR1 SGHDN and CDR2 FVKESK. With 4 bases removed from V and 5 bases from J, the gap between germline ends came to 12 bases. The CDR3 totals 13 residues. The CDR3 nucleotides are TGTGCCAGCAGCCCCGGGACGGCCCACGAGCAGTACTTC. Amino acid sequence: CASSPGTAHEQYF.

The chain combines TRBV18 with TRBJ2-7; 7 bases agree with TRBD2. Germline loops: CDR1 KGHSH, CDR2 LQKENI. This CDR3 has 15 amino acids. Trimming removed 6 bases from V and 4 bases from J; junction bases left unmatched: 12. This CDR3 reads CASSRAWEGRYEQYF. CDR3 DNA sequence: TGTGCCAGCTCGCGGGCGTGGGAGGGCCGGTACGAGCAGTACTTC.

The chain recombines TRBV7-2 with TRBJ1-4; D gene uncertain. The CDR3 totals 12 residues. The germline V gene encodes CDR1 SGHTA and CDR2 FQGNSA. V was trimmed by 1 base and J by 7 bases, leaving 4 bases between them. CDR3 in DNA: TGTGCCAGCAGCTTAGATCGTGAAAAACTGTTTTTT. Translating it yields CASSLDREKLFF.

A single count supports this clonotype. The chain has TRBV5-4 and TRBJ2-7, with D maybe TRBD2 (6 bases). This CDR3 is built from 14 residues. The germline V gene encodes CDR1 SGHNT and CDR2 YYREEE (reference sequence). V dropped 4 bases and J dropped 3 bases, with 14 bases sitting between them. CDR3 nucleotide sequence: TGTGCCAGCAGCCCTGGAGGGCAGGACTACGAGCAGTACTTC. This gives the protein CASSPGGQDYEQYF.

The chain employs TRBV2 and TRBJ2-7, with a tentative D call TRBD2 (6 bases). This CDR3 comprises 13 residues. CDR1 and CDR2 from the germline V gene are SNHLY and FYNNEI. Deletions cut 6 bases from V and 3 bases from J, with 12 bases between. The CDR3 loop is CASRVGLYYEQYF. CDR3 DNA: TGTGCCAGCAGGGTGGGACTTTACTACGAGCAGTACTTC.

The chain recombines TRBV28 with TRBJ2-3; TRBD2 is a possible D gene (6 bases). Germline V CDR1 and CDR2: MDHEN, SYDVKM. The CDR3 spans 14 residues. The V and J ends lost 5 bases and 2 bases respectively, with 11 bases between them. Here the CDR3 DNA reads TGTGCCAGCAGTCCTCAGGACTACACAGATACGCAGTATTTT. This translates into CASSPQDYTDTQYF.

V gene TRBV20-1 combines with J gene TRBJ2-2; D is perhaps TRBD1 (6 bases). The CDR3 length is 15 residues. CDR1 is DFQATT and CDR2 is SNEGSKA in the germline V gene (reference sequence). V lost 0 bases to trimming and J lost 6 bases, with 14 bases between them. The CDR3: CSARDPGRGSGELFF. The CDR3 coding sequence is TGCAGTGCTAGAGATCCGGGCAGGGGTTCCGGGGAGCTGTTTTTT.

The chain recombines TRBV3-1 with TRBJ2-7, with TRBD1 matching 10 bases. Germline CDR1 and CDR2: LGHDT and YNNKEL (reference sequence). After removal of 4 bases from V and 3 bases from J, the junction contained 0 bases not matched to a gene. CDR3 size: 13 residues. The CDR3, as DNA: TGTGCCAGCAGCCGGACAGGGGGCTACGAGCAGTACTTC. Translating gives CASSRTGGYEQYF.

In DNA form, the CDR3 reads TGTGCCATCAGTGAGTCGGTCGGACAGCCTGATGGCTACACCTTC. As protein: CAISESVGQPDGYTF. The chain combines TRBV10-3 with TRBJ1-2; possible D gene TRBD1, 6 bases. The CDR3 contains 15 residues. The germline CDR1 and CDR2 sequences are ENHRY and SYGVKD. Trimming shortened V by 0 bases and J by 6 bases, and 14 bases separated the two germline ends.

This chain links TRBV28 with TRBJ1-5; D is possibly TRBD1 (6 bases). This CDR3 comprises 16 residues. The germline V gene has CDR1 MDHEN and CDR2 SYDVKM. Trimming removed 6 bases from V and 2 bases from J, with 17 bases in between. The CDR3 spells CASRTGQSCCNQPQHF. CDR3 in DNA: TGTGCCAGCAGGACCGGACAGTCATGTTGCAATCAGCCCCAGCATTTT.